Below, one T cell receptor beta chain is given with its context. This record comes from a study of blood T cell repertoires in COVID-19. In the original analysis: Reference gene primers were amplified, and this amplification served to estimate nucleated cell counts. Using immunoSEQ multiplex PCR, the repertoire was profiled, and TCRdb retains in-frame clones only, with some absent. From that table come the V and J calls and clone size; the DNA was used to work out D and trimming. The data contain over 200,000 clones, approximately 84% of them singletons. V lost 2 bases and J 7 bases, leaving 9 bases between the germline ends. Germline values: CDR1 GTSNPN, CDR2 SVGIG (reference sequence). The CDR3 runs 13 residues.

The J gene is TRBJ1-6, the V gene TRBV30; the D is unclear. The receptor was derived from a man aged 50-60 years with COVID-19, enrolled during active disease. The sequenced sample consisted of peripheral blood. The CDR3 DNA reads as TGTGCCTGGAGTTCGTCCGGGAATTCACCCCTCCACTTT. Translated, it gives CAWSSSGNSPLHF.